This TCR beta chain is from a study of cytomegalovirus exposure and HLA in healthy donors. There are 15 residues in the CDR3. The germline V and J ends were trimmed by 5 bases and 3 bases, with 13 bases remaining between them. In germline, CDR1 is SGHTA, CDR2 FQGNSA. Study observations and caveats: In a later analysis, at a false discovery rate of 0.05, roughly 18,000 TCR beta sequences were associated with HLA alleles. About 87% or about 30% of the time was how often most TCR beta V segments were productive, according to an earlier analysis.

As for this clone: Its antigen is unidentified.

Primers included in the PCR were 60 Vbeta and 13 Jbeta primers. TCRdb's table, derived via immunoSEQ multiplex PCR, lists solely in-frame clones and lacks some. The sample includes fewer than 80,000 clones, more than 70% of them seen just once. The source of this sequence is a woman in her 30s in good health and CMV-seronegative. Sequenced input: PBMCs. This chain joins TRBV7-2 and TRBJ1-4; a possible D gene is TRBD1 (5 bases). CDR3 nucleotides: TGTGCCAGCAGCCTCGGGGGGGTGTCTAATGAAAAACTGTTTTTT. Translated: CASSLGGVSNEKLFF.